This T cell receptor (beta chain) comes out of a study of cytomegalovirus exposure and HLA in healthy donors. Germline V CDR1 and CDR2: SSHAT, FNYEAQ (reference sequence). The CDR3 contains 13 residues. Primers included in the PCR were 60 Vbeta and 13 Jbeta primers. Sequenced by immunoSEQ multiplex PCR; TCRdb stores in-frame clones only, minus some. The sample contains 210,000 or so clones, approximately 82% of which appear only once. About this clone itself: At one of its ends the junction is not consistent with the germline gene, which may arise from a read error.

Sequenced material: PBMCs. V and J are TRBV7-7 and TRBJ2-1, with a possible D match to TRBD2 (6 bases). This clonotype was obtained from a woman in her forties in good health and CMV-seronegative. The CDR3: CASSSAGNNEQFF. Here the CDR3 DNA reads TGTGCTAGCAGCTCTGCGGGGAACAATGAGCAGTTCTTC.